Each of the 23 T cell receptor beta chains below was sequenced from the same sample in a study of shared clonotypes between healthy human individuals. Assay: immunoSEQ multiplex PCR; the TCRdb copy retains only in-frame clones and omits some. The table lists around 2.3 million clones, 90% to 96% of them singletons. Sequences were obtained from naive CD4+ T cells sorted from blood. The subset denotes: CD45RA+ positively selected. Every receptor here comes from a young man in good health.

V usage is TRBV18 and J usage is TRBJ2-4; D not certain. Trimming pared 4 bases from V and 3 bases from J, leaving 7 bases between. The CDR3 runs 13 residues. Per germline, CDR1 KGHSH and CDR2 LQKENI. The DNA for the CDR3 is TGTGCCAGCTCACAGGACGGCAAAAACATTCAGTACTTC. As protein: CASSQDGKNIQYF.

On this clone itself: The identical CDR3 is also encoded by other nucleotide sequences in the sample. The rearrangement joins TRBV5-1 to TRBJ2-7; D gene unclear. The germline V gene encodes CDR1 SGHRS and CDR2 YFSETQ. The CDR3 sequence is 11 residues long. Between the trimmed V and J ends, which lost 1 base and 6 bases, there was a span of 5 bases. The CDR3 loop is CASSLLGEQYF. In DNA, the CDR3 is TGCGCCAGCAGCTTGCTCGGCGAGCAGTACTTC.

The V call is TRBV21-1, the J call TRBJ2-1; TRBD2, as called in the table, went unchecked against the DNA. TRBV21-1 is shown as a pseudogene. The CDR3 is 16 residues long. In nucleotides, the CDR3 is TGTGCCAGCAGCAAAGAGATCTCGAGGTCGGACAATGAGCAGTTCTTC. It specifies CASSKEISRSDNEQFF.

Written as DNA, the CDR3 is TGTGCCAGCAGTTACGGTACAGGATCTAATATCTATGGCTACACCTTC. It specifies CASSYGTGSNIYGYTF. The rearrangement uses TRBV6-6 and TRBJ1-2; maybe TRBD1 (5 bases). There are 16 residues in the CDR3. CDR1 is MNHNY and CDR2 is SVGAGI in the germline V gene (reference sequence). V lost 2 bases and J lost 4, with 17 bases in between.

This clone appeared once. The chain carries TRBV4-1 and TRBJ2-7; possible D gene TRBD1, 6 bases. Germline loops: CDR1 MGHRA, CDR2 YSYEKL. The CDR3 spans 15 residues. Trimming stripped 3 bases from V and 6 bases from J, with 18 bases between. In DNA form, the CDR3 reads TGCGCCAGCAGCCACGGGACACGGCCGTATGTCGAGCAGTACTTC. Translated: CASSHGTRPYVEQYF.

The CDR3 coding sequence is TGTGCCAGCAGTTTACGGGGGACAGTAAGTTCCTACGAGCAGTACTTC. Encoded protein: CASSLRGTVSSYEQYF. V is TRBV27 and J is TRBJ2-7, with D possibly being TRBD1 (7 bases). Germline CDR1 reads MNHEY; CDR2 reads SMNVEV (reference sequence). This CDR3 has 16 amino acids. Trimming removed 2 bases from V and 1 base from J, with 15 bases in between.

J is TRBJ1-1 and V is TRBV5-5; no reliable D call. The CDR3 spans 13 residues. V was clipped by 0 bases and J by 6 bases, with 9 bases between them. CDR1 and CDR2 from the germline V gene are SGHKS and YYEKEE (reference sequence). CDR3 coding DNA: TGTGCCAGCAGCTTGGGATCGGCAGCTGAAGCTTTCTTT. Protein sequence: CASSLGSAAEAFF.

The rearrangement uses TRBV28 and TRBJ2-3, with a tentative D call TRBD1 (5 bases). The DNA matches TRBJ1-5 better at its end, which makes the J call doubtful. This CDR3 has 15 residues. Germline CDR1 reads MDHEN; CDR2 reads SYDVKM. This CDR3 is CASSLRGGRTAPQHF. Written as DNA, the CDR3 is TGTGCCAGCAGTTTACGGGGGGGACGAACCGCCCCCCAGCATTTT.

This CDR3 is CASSPLAGERDTQYF. CDR3 nucleotides: TGCGCCAGCAGCCCATTAGCGGGAGAACGAGATACGCAGTATTTT. The rearrangement joins TRBV5-1 to TRBJ2-3, with 9 bases lining up with TRBD2. CDR3 size: 15 residues. Germline-derived CDR1 and CDR2 are SGHRS and YFSETQ. V was clipped by 4 bases and J by 5 bases; unmatched bases: 8.

This clone was recorded only once. The chain is built from TRBV5-4 and TRBJ2-3; 12 positions match TRBD2. Germline V lookup: CDR1 SGHNT, CDR2 YYREEE (reference sequence). This CDR3 region has 14 residues. V dropped 3 bases and J dropped 14; count of bases not matched to a gene: 10. The CDR3 sequence: CASSSPGLAGFVYF. The CDR3 bases are TGTGCCAGCAGCTCACCGGGACTAGCGGGTTTCGTGTATTTT.

The CDR3 region is CASRGREFTYEQYF. The CDR3 DNA reads TGCGCCAGCAGGGGGCGGGAGTTCACCTACGAGCAGTACTTC. The chain recombines TRBV10-2 with TRBJ2-7; 7 bases are a match to TRBD2. The ends lost 6 bases at V and 2 bases at J; junction bases unmatched: 7. The V gene's germline CDR1 is WSHSY and CDR2 SAAADI. CDR3 length equals 14 residues.

This chain connects TRBV30 to TRBJ1-2; D is unresolved. Trimming cost V 0 bases and J 4 bases, with 6 bases left between them. This CDR3 has 12 residues. Per the germline V gene, CDR1 is GTSNPN and CDR2 is SVGIG (reference sequence). The CDR3 coding sequence is TGTGCCTGGAGTGTAAACCTCTATGGCTACACCTTC. It translates to CAWSVNLYGYTF.

In DNA form, the CDR3 reads TGTGCCAGCAGCTACGATGACAGATCCTCTGAAGCTTTCTTT. The encoded protein is CASSYDDRSSEAFF. The rearrangement uses TRBV7-3 and TRBJ1-1, with a possible D match to TRBD1 (5 bases). The CDR3 spans 14 residues. The V and J ends lost 4 bases and 6 bases respectively, with 15 bases between them. Germline lookup yields CDR1 SGHTA and CDR2 FQGTGA.

As regards this clone: Distinct nucleotide sequences in the sample also encode this CDR3. The V gene is TRBV6-5, the J gene TRBJ1-5; 7 bases fit TRBD1. This CDR3 is 13 amino acids long. Germline V gene data show CDR1 as MNHEY and CDR2 as SVGAGI. V trimming: 6 bases; J trimming: 4 bases; junction bases outside the gene matches: 3. DNA for the CDR3: TGTGCCAGCAGCAGACAGGGTAATCAGCCCCAGCATTTT. Amino acid sequence: CASSRQGNQPQHF.

The chain joins TRBV25-1 to TRBJ1-6; D gene uncertain. V was cut by 7 bases and J by 12 bases, with 19 bases left in between. CDR1 is MGHDK, CDR2 SYGVNS, per germline. The CDR3 sequence is 14 residues long. The CDR3, as DNA: TGTGCCAGCACCCCCTTAAGCCCCGAAGAACCCCTCCACTTT. Translated, it gives CASTPLSPEEPLHF.

Worth noting for this clone: Distinct nucleotide sequences in the sample also encode this CDR3. The rearrangement links TRBV19 to TRBJ2-3, with 9 nucleotides matching TRBD2. Germline V CDR1 and CDR2: LNHDA, SQIVND (reference sequence). V lost 1 base, J lost 6 bases, and 2 bases stayed unmatched. This CDR3 comprises 14 residues. As DNA, the CDR3 is TGTGCCAGTAGTATAGGGACTAGCGCGGATACGCAGTATTTT. This gives the protein CASSIGTSADTQYF.

Turning to this clone: Other nucleotide sequences from this sample produce the same CDR3. The gene calls are TRBV18 and TRBJ1-1; D possibly corresponds to TRBD1 (5 bases). Germline values: CDR1 KGHSH, CDR2 LQKENI. V was shortened by 2 bases and J by 2 bases, with 6 bases between the two germline ends. This CDR3 is 13 amino acids long. CDR3 residues: CASSPDSNTEAFF. CDR3 nucleotide sequence: TGTGCCAGCTCACCAGACAGCAACACTGAAGCTTTCTTT. The full variable domain, completed using reference TRBV18 and TRBJ1-1, is NAGVMQNPRHLVRRRGQEARLRCSPMKGHSHVYWYRQLPEEGLKFMVYLQKENIIDESGMPKERFSAEFPKEGPSILRIQQVVRGDSAAYFCASSPDSNTEAFFGQGTRLTVV.

The chain has TRBV11-2 and TRBJ2-4; 8 bases agree with TRBD1. The CDR3 runs to 14 residues. CDR1 SGHAT and CDR2 FQNNGV come from the germline V gene. The V segment lost 1 base and the J segment 8 bases; nucleotides outside the gene matches: 4. The CDR3 nucleotides are TGTGCCAGCAGCTTAGCAGGGGGCGCCGACATTCAGTACTTC. This translates into CASSLAGGADIQYF.

This chain links TRBV5-6 with TRBJ1-1; D is unresolved. The CDR3 totals 13 residues. V was cut by 1 base and J by 5 bases, with 9 bases left in between. Germline V CDR1 and CDR2: SGHDT, YYEEEE. CDR3 nucleotides: TGTGCCAGCAGCTTGACACTACTTACTGAAGCTTTCTTT. Its translation is CASSLTLLTEAFF.

The chain employs TRBV18 and TRBJ1-5; perhaps TRBD1 as D (5 bases). The V end lost 6 bases, the J end lost 4 bases, and 10 bases lay between the germline ends. The CDR3 is 13 residues long. Germline V gives CDR1 KGHSH, CDR2 LQKENI. CDR3: CASSRGRNQPQHF. As DNA, the CDR3 is TGTGCCAGCTCGCGGGGACGGAATCAGCCCCAGCATTTT.

This clone showed up just a few times. The sample has other DNA sequences that encode this CDR3 too. The chain couples TRBV7-9 to TRBJ1-6; tentatively, D is TRBD1 (5 bases). The CDR3 extends over 15 amino acids. The V and J ends lost 1 base and 7 bases respectively, with 11 bases between them. Germline V lookup: CDR1 SEHNR, CDR2 FQNEAQ (reference sequence). This chain's CDR3 is CASSLGGAGNSPLHF. The DNA for the CDR3 is TGTGCCAGCAGCTTAGGAGGGGCGGGGAATTCACCCCTCCACTTT.

This clone was observed once. The chain employs TRBV5-6 and TRBJ2-7; the D gene is possibly TRBD1 (6 bases). CDR3 length: 14 residues. Germline values: CDR1 SGHDT, CDR2 YYEEEE. V gave up 3 bases and J gave up 6 bases, with 16 bases separating them. Written as DNA, the CDR3 is TGTGCCAGCAGCTCTACGGGACAATCAGGCGAGCAGTACTTC. Translation: CASSSTGQSGEQYF.

V is TRBV7-2 and J is TRBJ2-1, with a weak D call TRBD2 (6 bases). V lost 4 bases, J lost 0 bases, and 19 bases lay in between. CDR1 is SGHTA and CDR2 is FQGNSA in the germline V gene. This CDR3 spans 18 amino acids. The CDR3 DNA reads TGTGCCAGCAGCTCTAGGCCGGGGGTGCCCAGCTCCTACAATGAGCAGTTCTTC. Its translation: CASSSRPGVPSSYNEQFF.